This TCR beta chain is drawn from a study of CD4 T cells in relation to SARS-CoV-2 and coronaviruses. Study-wide points: Compared with monoreactive clones, crossreactive clones showed significantly weaker SARS-CoV-2 expansion.

This clone has more than one count but fewer than ten. Its antigen is undetermined. The method was immunoSEQ multiplex PCR; TCRdb's version includes in-frame clones alone and lacks a portion of them. The sample contains about 26,000 clones, around 67% of which appear only once. This CDR3 has 15 amino acids. In germline, CDR1 is LGHDT, CDR2 YNNKEL (reference sequence). Deletions cut 4 bases from V and 1 base from J, with 13 bases between. CD4+ T cells from unexposed donors were obtained before the COVID-19 pandemic (2011-2018). After roughly ten days of culture, CD4+ T cells were isolated. Testing used SARS-CoV-2 S/N and four cold-coronavirus spikes on unexposed-donor CD4+ T cells, cells permitting.

The origin of this receptor is a human donor in good health. The chain carries TRBV3-1 (or the pseudogene TRBV3-2) and TRBJ1-2; D call uncertain. The sequenced material came from CD4+ T cells from PBMCs, cultured in vitro. For the CDR3, the DNA is TGTGCCAGCAGCCCCAATGTAGGCAGTAACTATGGCTACACCTTC. Amino acid sequence: CASSPNVGSNYGYTF.